This T cell receptor beta chain was identified during a study of hypomethylating agent response in myelodysplastic syndrome. Turning to the study itself: Of ten to eleven patients, 5 carried TET2, the most frequent mutation. Responders were 6 or 7 patients with complete response or hematologic improvement; a few were non-responders. Study findings and constraints: The cohort was small, with only 10 to 12 patients analyzed.

TCRdb's table, derived via immunoSEQ multiplex PCR, lists solely in-frame clones and lacks some. Altogether 1,500 to 2,000 clones are present, about 86% being singletons, with the ten largest covering around 4.8%. V was cut by 0 bases and J by 4 bases, with 12 bases left in between. The CDR3 consists of 14 residues. Germline CDR1 is GTSNPN and CDR2 is SVGIG (reference sequence). Comment on this clone: The antigen is unknown.

This receptor was obtained from a human donor with myelodysplastic syndrome. The chain uses TRBV30 and TRBJ2-5, with D unresolved. The specimen was bone marrow, collected before or after starting hypomethylating agent treatment for myelodysplastic syndrome (not recorded which). The DNA of the CDR3 is TGTGCCTGGAGTGTCGTTCCGTTCCGAGAGACCCAGTACTTC. Translation gives CAWSVVPFRETQYF.